The TCR beta chain under discussion was sequenced for a study of read filtering for tumor transcriptome and immune sequencing. Study details: Mean patient age was approximately 66 years, range roughly 47 to 90; roughly 18 male, 12 to 15 female. 8 patients were R-ISS I, approximately 15 were R-ISS II, six or seven were R-ISS III. Findings of the study overall: IR-seq captured clonotypes deeper and more reliably than RNA-seq.

The library was built from about 0.4 ug RNA with molecular barcoded adaptors for alpha/delta and beta/gamma chains. TCRdb re-called the reads through MiXCR, storing one row per CDR3 protein. The sample includes around 20,000 distinct CDR3 sequences, over 20% of them seen just once. V lost 10 bases, J lost 6 bases, and 15 bases lay in between. Germline V gene sequence: CDR1 MDHEN, CDR2 SYDVKM. This CDR3 spans 13 amino acids. As concerns this clonotype: Its target is not known. With a much larger clone just one base away, this may be a read error.

Input material: a population of CD138-negative cells sorted from bone marrow. The chain couples TRBV28 to TRBJ2-2; D remains unclear. This clonotype was sampled from a donor aged 40 or older with multiple myeloma. The CDR3 DNA reads as TGTGCCACCGAGCTTTTTGAGGCCGGGGAGCTGTTTTTT. The encoded protein is CATELFEAGELFF.